This T cell receptor beta chain was profiled in a study of blood T cell repertoires in COVID-19. In the study overall: Samples taken during acute and convalescent COVID-19 were collected in the United States, Italy and Spain.

The germline gives CDR1 SEHNR, CDR2 FQNEAQ (reference sequence). V dropped 5 bases and J dropped 7; count of bases not matched to a gene: 5. This CDR3 spans 13 amino acids. As handled by the study authors: Cell counts per sample came from amplifying reference gene primers. Using immunoSEQ multiplex PCR, the repertoire was profiled, and TCRdb retains in-frame clones only, with some absent. That table is the source of V, J and clone size, and D and trimming were worked out from the DNA. Altogether about 70,000 clones are present, 75% to 90% being singletons, with the ten largest covering around 10%. The table lists this clone with a count of one.

This chain uses TRBV7-9 with TRBJ2-1, with 7 bases identical to TRBD1. The material sequenced was peripheral blood. This sequence was found in a human donor in a cohort sampled during active COVID-19. The CDR3: CASSMTGLNEQFF. CDR3 DNA sequence: TGTGCCAGCAGCATGACAGGGCTGAATGAGCAGTTCTTC.